The 13 T cell receptor beta chains below were found in one sample sequenced in a study of blood T cell repertoires in COVID-19. TCRdb's copy holds only in-frame clones and misses some; the assay was immunoSEQ multiplex PCR. The sample holds 300,000 to 350,000 clones, around 88% seen once. The sequencing input was peripheral blood. The receptor source for this set is a woman in her 30s with COVID-19, enrolled during active disease.

This CDR3 is CASSHDRTNTEAFF. CDR3 bases: TGTGCCAGCAGCCACGACAGGACAAACACTGAAGCTTTCTTT. J is TRBJ1-1 and V is TRBV6-5; tentative D call: TRBD1 (6 bases). The germline V gene encodes CDR1 MNHEY and CDR2 SVGAGI. This CDR3 comprises 14 residues. With 6 bases removed from V and 2 bases from J, the gap between germline ends came to 13 bases.

The chain couples TRBV9 to TRBJ2-1; 10 positions match TRBD2. V shed 1 base and J 6 bases; nucleotides not matched to a gene: 7. The CDR3 has 16 amino acids. CDR1 and CDR2 from the germline V gene are SGDLS and YYNGEE. The CDR3 region is CASSVTLAGGSNEQFF. The CDR3, as DNA: TGTGCCAGCAGCGTAACTTTAGCGGGGGGAAGCAATGAGCAGTTCTTC.

J is TRBJ2-1 and V is TRBV6-5, with D possibly being TRBD2 (6 bases). V was shortened by 7 bases and J by 4 bases, with 17 bases between the two germline ends. The length of the CDR3 is 15 residues. Germline V gene data show CDR1 as MNHEY and CDR2 as SVGAGI. DNA of the CDR3: TGTGCCAGCAAGGCGGGGCCCGGGTATTACAATGAGCAGTTCTTC. It is translated as CASKAGPGYYNEQFF.

DNA for the CDR3: TGTGCCTGGAGACAGGGCCTTAACTATGGCTACACCTTC. Translating it yields CAWRQGLNYGYTF. The chain recombines TRBV30 with TRBJ1-2, with D perhaps matching TRBD1 (6 bases). The V and J ends lost 3 bases and 1 base respectively, with 9 bases between them. This CDR3 comprises 13 residues. Germline values: CDR1 GTSNPN, CDR2 SVGIG (reference sequence).

The chain couples TRBV2 to TRBJ1-5, with TRBD1 matching over 7 bases. The ends lost 4 bases at V and 7 bases at J; junction bases unmatched: 7. The V gene's germline CDR1 is SNHLY and CDR2 FYNNEI. The CDR3 is 14 amino acids. In DNA form, the CDR3 reads TGTGCCAGCAGTGGAGAACAGGGGTACCAGCCCCAGCATTTT. Encoded protein: CASSGEQGYQPQHF.

The DNA of the CDR3 is TGTGCCAGCAGCTTAGTTTTGGAGGGCACTGAAGCTTTCTTT. Residues: CASSLVLEGTEAFF. The chain carries TRBV7-9 and TRBJ1-1, with D unresolved. Germline V gene sequence: CDR1 SEHNR, CDR2 FQNEAQ (reference sequence). V was shortened by 1 base and J by 4 bases, with 10 bases between the two germline ends. The CDR3 is 14 residues long. Based on the CDR3 plus reference TRBV7-9 and TRBJ1-1, the full variable domain is DTGVSQNPRHKITKRGQNVTFRCDPISEHNRLYWYRQTLGQGPEFLTYFQNEAQLEKSRLLSDRFSAERPKGSFSTLEIQRTEQGDSAMYLCASSLVLEGTEAFFGQGTRLTVV.

J is TRBJ1-4 and V is TRBV7-9; D is possibly TRBD1 (5 bases). Germline V gives CDR1 SEHNR, CDR2 FQNEAQ (reference sequence). The CDR3 spans 13 residues. Trimming cost V 3 bases and J 3 bases, with 5 bases left between them. The CDR3 loop reads CASSLTANEKLFF. As DNA, the CDR3 is TGTGCCAGCAGCTTGACAGCTAATGAAAAACTGTTTTTT.

This clone was found a few times. V gene TRBV19 combines with J gene TRBJ1-2; a weak D match, TRBD1 (6 bases). CDR3 length: 13 residues. Per germline, CDR1 LNHDA and CDR2 SQIVND (reference sequence). The ends were cut back, 4 bases at V and 1 base at J, with 7 bases in the middle. CDR3 sequence reads: CASSTQGNYGYTF. Here the CDR3 DNA reads TGTGCCAGTAGTACACAGGGTAACTATGGCTACACCTTC.

The chain recombines TRBV4-1 with TRBJ2-5, with 7 nucleotides matching TRBD2. The germline CDR1 and CDR2 sequences are MGHRA and YSYEKL. The CDR3 extends over 15 amino acids. After removal of 0 bases from V and 4 bases from J, the junction contained 5 bases not matched to a gene. DNA of the CDR3: TGCGCCAGCAGCCAAGATCCGGGGGGAGCAGAGACCCAGTACTTC. Residues: CASSQDPGGAETQYF.

This sequence joins TRBV3-1 (or the pseudogene TRBV3-2) and TRBJ1-5; maybe TRBD1 (6 bases). Trimming took off 1 base at V and 0 bases at J, with 19 bases between the two ends. The germline V gene has CDR1 LGHDT and CDR2 YNNKEL (reference sequence). The CDR3 totals 19 residues. The chain's CDR3 is CASSQVRQVIERSNQPQHF. For the CDR3, the DNA is TGTGCCAGCAGCCAAGTGCGACAGGTCATTGAACGTAGCAATCAGCCCCAGCATTTT.

The chain carries TRBV7-9 and TRBJ2-1; 7 positions agree with TRBD1. After removal of 2 bases from V and 8 bases from J, the junction contained 12 bases not matched to a gene. Germline CDR1 SEHNR, CDR2 FQNEAQ (reference sequence). The CDR3 length is 16 residues. CDR3 protein: CASSLSYRGTGDEQFF. The DNA for the CDR3 is TGTGCCAGCAGCTTATCTTACAGGGGCACCGGGGATGAGCAGTTCTTC.

The rearrangement links TRBV7-4 to TRBJ2-7; TRBD1 matches at 12 bases. This CDR3 spans 16 amino acids. V shed 4 bases, J shed 4 bases, and the junction held 8 bases outside the gene matches. Germline V gene sequence: CDR1 SGHVT, CDR2 SQSDAQ. The DNA of the CDR3 is TGTGCCAGCAGCTACCGGGACAGGGGGCCGGTGTACGAGCAGTACTTC. This encodes CASSYRDRGPVYEQYF.

The rearrangement links TRBV15 to TRBJ1-1; a weak D match, TRBD1 (5 bases). Per germline, CDR1 LNHNV and CDR2 YYDKDF (reference sequence). The CDR3 has 14 amino acids. Trimming left V 0 bases short and J 4 bases short, with 9 bases between. The CDR3 spells CATSRDPGVTEAFF. The CDR3 nucleotides read TGTGCCACCAGCAGAGATCCGGGGGTCACTGAAGCTTTCTTT.